This TCR beta chain is drawn from a study of cytomegalovirus exposure and HLA in healthy donors. In the study overall: Inside one of the first data releases sat roughly 80 million unique TCRs taken from HLA-typed donors.

Primers for the PCR totalled 60 Vbeta and 13 Jbeta. Repertoires were generated with immunoSEQ multiplex PCR, while TCRdb's copy carries only in-frame clones and drops some. Of approximately 130,000 clones detected, over 60% appear once; the ten largest clones hold less than 3.5%. Per germline, CDR1 KGHSH and CDR2 LQKENI. This CDR3 has 14 amino acids. With 8 bases clipped from V and 9 bases from J, the junction kept 7 bases outside the gene matches. Worth noting for this clone: Its antigen is currently unknown.

Study conclusions and caveats: Among the most significant clusters, several appeared linked to common viral pathogens in a later analysis. Compared with the roughly 700-donor mean, an Asian-associated ancestry cluster reportedly had fewer N-insertions, according to a later analysis.

This donor's CMV serostatus is unrecorded. The rearrangement joins TRBV18 to TRBJ2-1; 13 positions match TRBD2. The sequence derives from a human donor in good health. The sample was PBMCs. CDR3 bases: TGTGCCAGCCAGGGACTAGCGGGGCGCGGTGAGCAGTTCTTC. This codes for CASQGLAGRGEQFF.